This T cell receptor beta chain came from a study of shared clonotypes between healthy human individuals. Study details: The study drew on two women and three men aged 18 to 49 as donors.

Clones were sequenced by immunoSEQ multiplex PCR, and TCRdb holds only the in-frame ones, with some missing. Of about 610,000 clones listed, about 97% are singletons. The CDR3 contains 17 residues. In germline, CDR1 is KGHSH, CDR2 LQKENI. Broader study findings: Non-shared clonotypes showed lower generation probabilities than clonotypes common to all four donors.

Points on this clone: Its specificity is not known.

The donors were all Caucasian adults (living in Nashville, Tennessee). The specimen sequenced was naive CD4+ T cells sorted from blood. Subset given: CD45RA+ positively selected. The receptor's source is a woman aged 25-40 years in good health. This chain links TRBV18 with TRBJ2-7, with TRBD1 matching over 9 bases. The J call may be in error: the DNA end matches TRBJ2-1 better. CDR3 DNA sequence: TGTGCCAGCTCACTTCACAGGGGGCCCTCCTCCTACAATGAGCAGTTCTTC. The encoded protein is CASSLHRGPSSYNEQFF.